The rows below give T cell receptor beta chains drawn from one sample of a study of blood T cells in healthy people across ages. TCRdb analysed the 5' RACE reads with MiXCR anew, one entry per CDR3 protein. The sample has about 1.5 million distinct CDR3 sequences, approximately 42% seen once. Sequencing used blood. The receptors originated from a woman under 30 in good health. The CDR3 runs from the conserved cysteine through the conserved F or W. D genes are given only for firm matches.

V	J	D	CDR3
TRBV7-9	TRBJ2-7	NA	CASSQGALSYEQYF
TRBV2	TRBJ2-1	NA	CASSDRAHDEQFF
TRBV6-2/TRBV6-3	TRBJ1-2	TRBD1	CASSRRLNRRGHYGYTF
TRBV7-3	TRBJ1-2	TRBD1	CASSLTGTGAGYGYTF
TRBV29-1	TRBJ1-2	NA	CSVAQNYGYTF
TRBV28	TRBJ2-7	NA	CASSTRPSSYEQYF
TRBV7-2	TRBJ2-7	TRBD2	CASSPTSGRVGEQYF
TRBV18	TRBJ2-5	NA	CASSPLLREETQYF
TRBV29-1	TRBJ2-7	NA	CSVAGVLTYEQYF
TRBV5-4	TRBJ2-1	NA	CASSWDFNEQFF
TRBV7-9	TRBJ2-1	TRBD2	CASSSLRGGLYNEQFF
TRBV4-2	TRBJ2-3	TRBD2	CASSHTGHLAGASTDTQYF
TRBV20-1	TRBJ2-7	TRBD1	CSARAVRGREQYF
TRBV20-1	TRBJ2-3	NA	CSARVPPATSTDTQYF
TRBV5-1	TRBJ2-7	TRBD2	CASSLATASGSNEQYF
TRBV7-2	TRBJ1-5	NA	CASSLVGVWGDNQPQHF
TRBV15	TRBJ1-5	NA	CATRGGDLNQPQHF
TRBV4-3	TRBJ1-3	TRBD1	CASSQRTGALSGNTIYF
TRBV28	TRBJ1-2	NA	CASSNRQFYTF
TRBV7-6	TRBJ1-1	TRBD1	CASSSNSGTGVNTEAFF
TRBV12-3/TRBV12-4	TRBJ1-6	TRBD1	CASSLGTGGSTLHF
TRBV14	TRBJ1-2	NA	CASSLTAPKVALYGYTF
TRBV6-6	TRBJ1-5	NA	CASDRTRNQPQHF
TRBV4-3	TRBJ2-7	NA	CASSQDRFRWREQYF
TRBV7-8	TRBJ1-2	NA	CASSHRDTIYGYTF
TRBV5-1	TRBJ1-2	NA	CASSLDVRISNGYTF
TRBV12-3/TRBV12-4	TRBJ2-4	NA	CASSLVKPAKNIQYF
TRBV7-9	TRBJ2-5	NA	CASSLGWARAQETQYF
TRBV6-5	TRBJ2-5	NA	CASSSIGAKTQYF
TRBV7-9	TRBJ2-2	NA	CASSRITGELFF
TRBV7-8	TRBJ2-7	TRBD1	CASNRGSSYEQYF
TRBV10-3	TRBJ2-3	NA	CASLAGPTDTQYF
TRBV29-1	TRBJ1-1	NA	CSVEGGRSGYNTEAFF
TRBV7-9	TRBJ2-1	TRBD2	CASSTGLADEQVF
TRBV13	TRBJ1-2	NA	CASSLFLAFQGYTF
TRBV4-1	TRBJ1-2	NA	CASSLSPRDYYGYIF
TRBV7-2	TRBJ2-7	NA	CASRNQLGIQGEQYF
TRBV20-1	TRBJ2-2	TRBD2	CSALQGGTSHTGELFF
TRBV5-1	TRBJ2-1	TRBD2	CASSSRGGGFYNEQFF
TRBV29-1	TRBJ1-2	NA	CSVDPGLGVGYTF
TRBV4-1	TRBJ2-7	TRBD1	CASSSLDRGYNEQYF
TRBV7-2	TRBJ1-4	NA	CASSWEGPAGEKLFF
TRBV3-1	TRBJ1-1	NA	CASSQSEGGEAFF
TRBV2	TRBJ2-4	TRBD2	CASRTTGKVGTSARPQNIQYF
TRBV29-1	TRBJ2-1	NA	CSVEDPGYSTFF
TRBV27	NA	NA	CASSPGLNRYEQYF
TRBV9	TRBJ2-3	NA	CASSTGGRYTDTQYF
TRBV18	TRBJ1-6	TRBD1	CASSPTGTGIRDSPLHF
TRBV29-1	TRBJ2-3	TRBD2	CSVSSGLAGGRTDTQYF
TRBV27	TRBJ2-3	NA	CASIFGADTQYF
TRBV4-2	TRBJ2-1	NA	CASSQRSGDYNEQFF
TRBV5-1	TRBJ1-1	NA	CASSLVGGSGTEAFF
TRBV5-1	TRBJ2-3	NA	CASSPGLGLDTQYF
TRBV7-6	TRBJ2-7	TRBD1	CASSLLMGQGIYEQYF
TRBV6-1	TRBJ1-2	NA	CASSDGGRYGYTF